This TCR beta chain was observed in a study of T cell changes during pregnancy in multiple sclerosis. The CDR3 is made up of 17 amino acids. CDR1 and CDR2 from the germline V gene are SEHNR and FQNEAQ (reference sequence). J gave up 3 bases and V 1 base, and 10 bases lay outside the gene matches. TCRdb's copy holds only in-frame clones and misses some; the assay was immunoSEQ multiplex PCR. Here the sample spans under 120,000 clones, 90% to 95% being singletons. Material: peripheral blood, obtained after pregnancy. V gene TRBV7-9 combines with J gene TRBJ2-5; the match to TRBD2 covers 8 bases. This clonotype originated in a female donor with multiple sclerosis, enrolled in a pregnancy study. CDR3 DNA sequence: TGTGCCAGCAGCTTAGTCGGTTCTAGCGGGTACGAAGAGACCCAGTACTTC. Translation gives CASSLVGSSGYEETQYF. Supplemented by reference TRBV7-9 and TRBJ2-5, the full variable domain reads DTGVSQNPRHKITKRGQNVTFRCDPISEHNRLYWYRQTLGQGPEFLTYFQNEAQLEKSRLLSDRFSAERPKGSFSTLEIQRTEQGDSAMYLCASSLVGSSGYEETQYFGPGTRLLVL.